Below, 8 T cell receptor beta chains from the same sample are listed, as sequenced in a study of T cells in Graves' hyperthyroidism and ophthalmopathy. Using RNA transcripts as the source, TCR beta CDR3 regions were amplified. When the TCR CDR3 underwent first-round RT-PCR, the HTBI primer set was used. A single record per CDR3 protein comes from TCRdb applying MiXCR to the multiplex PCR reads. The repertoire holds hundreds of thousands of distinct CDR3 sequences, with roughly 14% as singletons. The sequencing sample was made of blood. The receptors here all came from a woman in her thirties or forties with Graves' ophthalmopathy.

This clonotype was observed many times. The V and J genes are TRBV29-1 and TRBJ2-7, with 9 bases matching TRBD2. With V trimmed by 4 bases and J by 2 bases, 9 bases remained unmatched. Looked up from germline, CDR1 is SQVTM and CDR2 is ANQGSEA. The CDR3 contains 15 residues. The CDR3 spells CSVAAGGGRTYEQYF. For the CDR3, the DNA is TGCAGCGTTGCTGCGGGAGGGGGTAGGACCTACGAGCAGTACTTC.

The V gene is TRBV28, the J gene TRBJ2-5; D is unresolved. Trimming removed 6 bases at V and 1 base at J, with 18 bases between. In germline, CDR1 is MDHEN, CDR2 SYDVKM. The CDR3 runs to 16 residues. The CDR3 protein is CASSPDDPVLQETQYF. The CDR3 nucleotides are TGTGCCAGCAGCCCGGACGACCCCGTTCTCCAAGAGACCCAGTACTTC.

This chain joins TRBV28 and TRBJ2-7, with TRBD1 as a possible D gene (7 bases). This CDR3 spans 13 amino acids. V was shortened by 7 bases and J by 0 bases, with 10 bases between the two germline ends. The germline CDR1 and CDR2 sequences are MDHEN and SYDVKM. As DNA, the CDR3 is TGTGCCAGCAAGCAGGGGGGCTCCTACGAGCAGTACTTC. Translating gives CASKQGGSYEQYF. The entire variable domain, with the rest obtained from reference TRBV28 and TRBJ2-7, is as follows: DVKVTQSSRYLVKRTGEKVFLECVQDMDHENMFWYRQDPGLGLRLIYFSYDVKMKEKGDIPEGYSVSREKKERFSLILESASTNQTSMYLCASKQGGSYEQYFGPGTRLTVT.

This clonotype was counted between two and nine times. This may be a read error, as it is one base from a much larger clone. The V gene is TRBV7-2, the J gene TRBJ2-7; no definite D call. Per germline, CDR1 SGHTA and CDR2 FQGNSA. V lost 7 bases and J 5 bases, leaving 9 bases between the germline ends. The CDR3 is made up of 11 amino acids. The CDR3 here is CASKQVDEQYF. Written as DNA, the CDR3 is TGTGCCAGCAAGCAGGTTGACGAGCAGTACTTC.

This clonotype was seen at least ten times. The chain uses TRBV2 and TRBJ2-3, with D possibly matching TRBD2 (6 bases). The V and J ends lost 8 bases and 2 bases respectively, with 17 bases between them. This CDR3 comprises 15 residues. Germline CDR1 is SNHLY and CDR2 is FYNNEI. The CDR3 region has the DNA TGTGCCAGCGGCGTAGACGGAGGGTTCACAGATACGCAGTATTTT. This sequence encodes CASGVDGGFTDTQYF.

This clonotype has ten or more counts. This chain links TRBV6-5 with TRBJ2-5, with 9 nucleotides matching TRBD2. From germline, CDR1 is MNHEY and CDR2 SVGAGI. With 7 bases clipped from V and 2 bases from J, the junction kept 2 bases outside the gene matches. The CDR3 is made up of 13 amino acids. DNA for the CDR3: TGTGCCAGCACTAGCGGGGCGCAAGAGACCCAGTACTTC. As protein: CASTSGAQETQYF.

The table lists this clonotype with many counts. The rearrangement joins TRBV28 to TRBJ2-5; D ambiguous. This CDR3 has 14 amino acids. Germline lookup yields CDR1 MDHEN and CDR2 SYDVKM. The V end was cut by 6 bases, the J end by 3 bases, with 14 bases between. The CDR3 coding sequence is TGTGCCAGCAGCCTTAGGTGGTCCAAAGAGACCCAGTACTTC. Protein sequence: CASSLRWSKETQYF.

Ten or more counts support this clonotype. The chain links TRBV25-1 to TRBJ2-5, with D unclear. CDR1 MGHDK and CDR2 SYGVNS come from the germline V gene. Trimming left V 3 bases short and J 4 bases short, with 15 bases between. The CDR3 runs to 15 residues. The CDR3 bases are TGTGCCAGCAGTGAGGCCGGAATTCCCCGAGAGACCCAGTACTTC. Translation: CASSEAGIPRETQYF.